The present T cell receptor (beta chain) was sequenced within a study of T cell repertoires in cytomegalovirus infection. TCRdb called the reads again in MiXCR, with one record for every CDR3 protein. This table has some 500,000 distinct CDR3 sequences, about 39% appearing once. CDR3 length: 15 residues. The ends lost 4 bases at V and 4 bases at J; junction bases unmatched: 5. Germline V gene sequence: CDR1 SEHNR, CDR2 FQNEAQ (reference sequence). This clonotype has more than one count but fewer than ten. Its antigen is still unknown. The material was cultured PBMCs, obtained from culture after CMV antigen stimulation. The V and J genes are TRBV7-9 and TRBJ2-3; 10 bases are a match to TRBD2. The clonotype was recovered from a human donor in good health (CMV status not recorded). Some clones in this sample may be carry-over from other donors' samples. CDR3 nucleotides: TGTGCCAGCAGCTCACTAGCGGGACTTGCAGATACGCAGTATTTT. Translating it yields CASSSLAGLADTQYF.